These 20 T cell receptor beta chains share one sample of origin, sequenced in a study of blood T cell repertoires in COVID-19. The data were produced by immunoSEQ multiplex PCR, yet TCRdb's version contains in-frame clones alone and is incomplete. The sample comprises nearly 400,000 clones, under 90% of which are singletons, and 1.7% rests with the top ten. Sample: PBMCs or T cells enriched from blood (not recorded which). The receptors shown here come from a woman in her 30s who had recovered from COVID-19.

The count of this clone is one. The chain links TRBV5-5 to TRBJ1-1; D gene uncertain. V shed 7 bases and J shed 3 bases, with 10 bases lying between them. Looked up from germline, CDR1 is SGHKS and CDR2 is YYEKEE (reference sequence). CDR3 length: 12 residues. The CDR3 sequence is CASPGLDTEAFF. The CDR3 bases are TGTGCCAGCCCCGGGTTAGACACTGAAGCTTTCTTT.

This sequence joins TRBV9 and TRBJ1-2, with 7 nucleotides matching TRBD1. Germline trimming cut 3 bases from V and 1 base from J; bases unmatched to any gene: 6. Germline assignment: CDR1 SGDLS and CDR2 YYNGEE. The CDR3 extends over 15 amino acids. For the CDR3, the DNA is TGTGCCAGCAGCGCGAAGGGGGCCCTTAACTATGGCTACACCTTC. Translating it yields CASSAKGALNYGYTF.

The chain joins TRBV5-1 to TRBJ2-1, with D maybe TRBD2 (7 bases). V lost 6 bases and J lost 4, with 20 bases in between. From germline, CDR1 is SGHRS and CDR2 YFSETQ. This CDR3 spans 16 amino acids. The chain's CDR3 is CASNLGGRSGYNEQFF. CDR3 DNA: TGCGCCAGCAACCTGGGGGGGCGGTCCGGTTACAATGAGCAGTTCTTC.

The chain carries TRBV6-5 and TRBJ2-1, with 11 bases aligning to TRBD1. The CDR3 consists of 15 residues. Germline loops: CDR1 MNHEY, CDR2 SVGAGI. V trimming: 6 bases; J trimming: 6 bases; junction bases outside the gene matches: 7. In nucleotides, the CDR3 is TGTGCCAGCAGCCTCGGGACAGGGGGTATCAATGAGCAGTTCTTC. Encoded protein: CASSLGTGGINEQFF.

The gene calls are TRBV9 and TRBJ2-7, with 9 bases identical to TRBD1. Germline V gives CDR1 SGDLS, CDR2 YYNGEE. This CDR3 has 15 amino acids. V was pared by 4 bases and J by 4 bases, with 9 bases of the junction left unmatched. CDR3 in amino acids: CASSNPDRGWYEQYF. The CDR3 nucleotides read TGTGCCAGCAGCAATCCGGACAGGGGTTGGTACGAGCAGTACTTC.

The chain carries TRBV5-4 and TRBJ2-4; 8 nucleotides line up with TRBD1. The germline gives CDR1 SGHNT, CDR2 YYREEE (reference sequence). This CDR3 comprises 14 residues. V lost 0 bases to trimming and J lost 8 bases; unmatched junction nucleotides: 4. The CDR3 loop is CASSLGQGKDIQYF. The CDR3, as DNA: TGTGCCAGCAGCTTGGGACAGGGGAAGGACATTCAGTACTTC.

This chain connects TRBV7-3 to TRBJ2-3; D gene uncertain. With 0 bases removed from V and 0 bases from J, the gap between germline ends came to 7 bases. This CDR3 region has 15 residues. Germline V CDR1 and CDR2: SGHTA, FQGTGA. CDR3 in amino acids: CASSLTGSSTDTQYF. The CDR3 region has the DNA TGTGCCAGCAGCTTAACGGGCAGTAGCACAGATACGCAGTATTTT. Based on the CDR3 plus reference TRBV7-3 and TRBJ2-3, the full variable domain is GAGVSQTPSNKVTEKGKYVELRCDPISGHTALYWYRQSLGQGPEFLIYFQGTGAADDSGLPNDRFFAVRPEGSVSTLKIQRTERGDSAVYLCASSLTGSSTDTQYFGPGTRLTVL.

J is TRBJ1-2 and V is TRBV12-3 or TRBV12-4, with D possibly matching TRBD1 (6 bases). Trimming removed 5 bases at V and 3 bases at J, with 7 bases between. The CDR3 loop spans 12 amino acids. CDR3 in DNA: TGTGCCAGCAGTACAGGGCACTATGGCTACACCTTC. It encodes CASSTGHYGYTF.

The CDR3, as DNA: TGTGCCAGCAGCCGCCCCGGGACAGGGGTCGCCGGGGAGCTGTTTTTT. Protein product: CASSRPGTGVAGELFF. The rearrangement uses TRBV28 and TRBJ2-2; 10 positions agree with TRBD1. With V trimmed by 6 bases and J by 6 bases, 10 bases remained unmatched. The CDR3 has 16 amino acids. Germline V gives CDR1 MDHEN, CDR2 SYDVKM. The full variable domain, completed using reference TRBV28 and TRBJ2-2, is DVKVTQSSRYLVKRTGEKVFLECVQDMDHENMFWYRQDPGLGLRLIYFSYDVKMKEKGDIPEGYSVSREKKERFSLILESASTNQTSMYLCASSRPGTGVAGELFFGEGSRLTVL.

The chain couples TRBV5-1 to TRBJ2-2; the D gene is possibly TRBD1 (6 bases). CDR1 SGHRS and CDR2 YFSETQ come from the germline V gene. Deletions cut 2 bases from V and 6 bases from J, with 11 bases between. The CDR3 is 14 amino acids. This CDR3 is CASSLQGGPGELFF. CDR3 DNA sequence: TGCGCCAGCAGCTTACAGGGTGGTCCCGGGGAGCTGTTTTTT.

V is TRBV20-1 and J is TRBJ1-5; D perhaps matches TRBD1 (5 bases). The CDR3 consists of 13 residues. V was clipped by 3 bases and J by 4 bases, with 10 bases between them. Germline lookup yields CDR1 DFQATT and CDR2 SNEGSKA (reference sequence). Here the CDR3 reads CSASGQGNQPQHF. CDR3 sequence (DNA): TGCAGTGCTAGTGGCCAGGGAAATCAGCCCCAGCATTTT.

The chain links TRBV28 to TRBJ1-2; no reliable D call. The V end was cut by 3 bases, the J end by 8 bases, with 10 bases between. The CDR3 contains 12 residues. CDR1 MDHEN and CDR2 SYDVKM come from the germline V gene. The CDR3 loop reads CASSLVGGGYTF. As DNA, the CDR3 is TGTGCCAGCAGTTTGGTAGGCGGCGGCTACACCTTC.

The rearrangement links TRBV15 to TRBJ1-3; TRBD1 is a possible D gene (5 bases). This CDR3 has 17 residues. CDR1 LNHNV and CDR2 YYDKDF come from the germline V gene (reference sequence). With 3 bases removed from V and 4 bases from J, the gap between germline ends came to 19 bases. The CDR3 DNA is TGTGCCACCAGCAGTCCTCAGGGTATAGTCTCCGGAAACACCATATATTTT. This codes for CATSSPQGIVSGNTIYF.

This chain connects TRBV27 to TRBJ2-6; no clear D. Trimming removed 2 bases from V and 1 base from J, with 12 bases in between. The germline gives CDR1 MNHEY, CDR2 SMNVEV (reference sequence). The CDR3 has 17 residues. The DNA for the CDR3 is TGTGCCAGCAGTTTAGAGGTTCGTCAATCTGGGGCCAACGTCCTGACTTTC. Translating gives CASSLEVRQSGANVLTF.

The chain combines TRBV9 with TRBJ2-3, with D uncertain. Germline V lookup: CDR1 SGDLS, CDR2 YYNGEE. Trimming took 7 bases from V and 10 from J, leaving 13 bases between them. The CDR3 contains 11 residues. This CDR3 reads CASHDGVAQYF. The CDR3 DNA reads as TGTGCCAGCCACGACGGAGTCGCGCAGTATTTT.

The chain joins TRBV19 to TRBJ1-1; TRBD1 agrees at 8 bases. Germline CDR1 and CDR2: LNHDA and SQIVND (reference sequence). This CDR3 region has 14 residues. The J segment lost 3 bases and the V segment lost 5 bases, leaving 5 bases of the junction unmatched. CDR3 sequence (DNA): TGTGCCAGTAGTGGAGGACAGGGATACACTGAAGCTTTCTTT. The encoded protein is CASSGGQGYTEAFF.

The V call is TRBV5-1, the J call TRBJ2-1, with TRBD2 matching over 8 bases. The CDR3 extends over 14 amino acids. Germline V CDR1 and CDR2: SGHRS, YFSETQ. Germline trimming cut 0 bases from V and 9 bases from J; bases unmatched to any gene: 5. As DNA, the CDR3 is TGCGCCAGCAGCTTGGACGGGGGGGCAGGTGAGCAGTTCTTC. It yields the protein CASSLDGGAGEQFF.

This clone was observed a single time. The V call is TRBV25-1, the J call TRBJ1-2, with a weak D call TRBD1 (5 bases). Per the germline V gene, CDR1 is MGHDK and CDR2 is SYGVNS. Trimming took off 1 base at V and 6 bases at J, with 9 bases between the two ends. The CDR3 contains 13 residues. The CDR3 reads CASSEWGGNGYTF. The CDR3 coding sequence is TGTGCCAGCAGTGAATGGGGGGGGAATGGCTACACCTTC.

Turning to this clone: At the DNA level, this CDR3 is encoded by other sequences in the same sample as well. The CDR3 spells CASSFTGNYGYTF. The CDR3 DNA sequence: TGTGCCAGCAGTTTTACAGGCAACTATGGCTACACCTTC. This chain links TRBV12-3 or TRBV12-4 with TRBJ1-2; TRBD1 is a possible D gene (5 bases). The V end lost 3 bases, the J end lost 2 bases, and 7 bases lay between the germline ends. This CDR3 comprises 13 residues.

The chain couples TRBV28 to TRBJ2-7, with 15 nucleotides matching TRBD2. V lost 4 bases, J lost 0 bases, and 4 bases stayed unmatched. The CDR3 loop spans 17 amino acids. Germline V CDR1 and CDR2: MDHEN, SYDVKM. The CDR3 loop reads CASSSGLAGGNSYEQYF. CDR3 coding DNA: TGTGCCAGCAGTTCCGGACTAGCGGGAGGGAACTCCTACGAGCAGTACTTC. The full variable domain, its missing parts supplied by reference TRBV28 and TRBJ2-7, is DVKVTQSSRYLVKRTGEKVFLECVQDMDHENMFWYRQDPGLGLRLIYFSYDVKMKEKGDIPEGYSVSREKKERFSLILESASTNQTSMYLCASSSGLAGGNSYEQYFGPGTRLTVT.